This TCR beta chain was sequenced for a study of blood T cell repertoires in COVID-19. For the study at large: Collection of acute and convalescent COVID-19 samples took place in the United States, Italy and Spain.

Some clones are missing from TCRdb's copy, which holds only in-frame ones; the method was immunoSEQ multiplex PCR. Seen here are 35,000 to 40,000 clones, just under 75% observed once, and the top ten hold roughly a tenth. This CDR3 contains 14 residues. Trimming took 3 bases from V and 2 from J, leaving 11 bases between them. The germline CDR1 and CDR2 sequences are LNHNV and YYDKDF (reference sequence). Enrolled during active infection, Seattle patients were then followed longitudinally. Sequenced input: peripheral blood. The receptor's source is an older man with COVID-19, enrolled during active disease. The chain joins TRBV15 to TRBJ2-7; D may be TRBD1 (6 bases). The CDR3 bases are TGTGCCACCAGCAGTCCCCCAGGGGCCTACGAGCAGTACTTC. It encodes CATSSPPGAYEQYF. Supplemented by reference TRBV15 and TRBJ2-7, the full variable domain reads DAMVIQNPRYQVTQFGKPVTLSCSQTLNHNVMYWYQQKSSQAPKLLFHYYDKDFNNEADTPDNFQSRRPNTSFCFLDIRSPGLGDTAMYLCATSSPPGAYEQYFGPGTRLTVT.